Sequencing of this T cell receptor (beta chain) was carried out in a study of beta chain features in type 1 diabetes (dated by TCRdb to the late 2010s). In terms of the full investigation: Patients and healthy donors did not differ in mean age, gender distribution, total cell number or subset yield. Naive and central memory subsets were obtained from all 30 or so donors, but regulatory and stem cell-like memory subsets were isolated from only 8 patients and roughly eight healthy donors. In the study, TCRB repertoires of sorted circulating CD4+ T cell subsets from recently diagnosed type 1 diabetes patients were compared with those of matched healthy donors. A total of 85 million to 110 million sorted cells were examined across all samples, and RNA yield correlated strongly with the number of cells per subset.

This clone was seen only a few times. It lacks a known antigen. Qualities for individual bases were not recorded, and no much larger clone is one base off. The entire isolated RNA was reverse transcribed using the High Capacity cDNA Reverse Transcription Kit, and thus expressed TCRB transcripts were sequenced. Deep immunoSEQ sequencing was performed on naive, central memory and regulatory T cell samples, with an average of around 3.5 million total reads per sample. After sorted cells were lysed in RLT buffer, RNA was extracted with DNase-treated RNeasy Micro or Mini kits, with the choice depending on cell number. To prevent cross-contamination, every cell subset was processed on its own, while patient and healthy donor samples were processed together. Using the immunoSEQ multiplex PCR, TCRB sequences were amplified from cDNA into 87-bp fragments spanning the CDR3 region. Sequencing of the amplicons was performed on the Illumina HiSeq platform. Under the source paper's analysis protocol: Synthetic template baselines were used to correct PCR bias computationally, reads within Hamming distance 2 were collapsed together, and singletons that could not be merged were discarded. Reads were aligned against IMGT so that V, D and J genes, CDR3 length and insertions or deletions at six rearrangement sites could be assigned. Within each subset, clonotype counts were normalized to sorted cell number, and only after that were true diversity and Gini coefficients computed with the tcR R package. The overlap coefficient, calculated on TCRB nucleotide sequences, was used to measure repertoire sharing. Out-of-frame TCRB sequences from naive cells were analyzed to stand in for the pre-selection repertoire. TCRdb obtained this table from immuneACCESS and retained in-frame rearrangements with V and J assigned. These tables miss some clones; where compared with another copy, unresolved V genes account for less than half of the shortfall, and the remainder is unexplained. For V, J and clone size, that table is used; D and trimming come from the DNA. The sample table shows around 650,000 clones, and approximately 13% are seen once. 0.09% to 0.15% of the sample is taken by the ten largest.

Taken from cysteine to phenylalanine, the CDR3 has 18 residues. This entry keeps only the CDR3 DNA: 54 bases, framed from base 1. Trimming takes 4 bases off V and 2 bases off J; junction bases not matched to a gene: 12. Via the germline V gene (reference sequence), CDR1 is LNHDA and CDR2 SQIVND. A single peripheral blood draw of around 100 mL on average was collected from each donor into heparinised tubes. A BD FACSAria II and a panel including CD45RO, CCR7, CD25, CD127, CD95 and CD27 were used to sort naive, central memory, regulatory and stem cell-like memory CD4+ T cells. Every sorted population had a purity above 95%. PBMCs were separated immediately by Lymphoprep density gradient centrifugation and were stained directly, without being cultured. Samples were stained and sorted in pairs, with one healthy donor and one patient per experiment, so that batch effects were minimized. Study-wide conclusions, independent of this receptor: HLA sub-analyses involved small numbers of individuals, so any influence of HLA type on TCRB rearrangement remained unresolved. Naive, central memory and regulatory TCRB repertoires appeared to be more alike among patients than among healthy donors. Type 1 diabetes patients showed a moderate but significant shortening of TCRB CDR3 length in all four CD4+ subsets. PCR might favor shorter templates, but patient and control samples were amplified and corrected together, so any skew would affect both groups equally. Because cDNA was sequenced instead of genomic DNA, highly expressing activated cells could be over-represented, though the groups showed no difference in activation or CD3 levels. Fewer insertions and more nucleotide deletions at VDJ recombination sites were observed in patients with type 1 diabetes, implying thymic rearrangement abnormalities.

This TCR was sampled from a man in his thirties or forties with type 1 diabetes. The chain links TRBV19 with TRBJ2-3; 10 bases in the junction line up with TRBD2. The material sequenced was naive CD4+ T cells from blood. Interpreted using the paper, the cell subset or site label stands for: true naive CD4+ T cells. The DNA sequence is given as TGTGCCAGTAGTAGAGAGCGAGCGGGGGGGCCCCACACAGATACGCAGTATTTT. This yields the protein CASSRERAGGPHTDTQYF.